The source of this T cell receptor beta chain is a study of shared clonotypes between healthy human individuals. Study information: Researchers assigned three CD4 naive, three CD4 memory, two CD8 naive and one CD8 memory plate to each donor.

This CDR3 spans 17 amino acids. In germline, CDR1 is SGHRS, CDR2 YFSETQ. V was clipped by 0 bases and J by 6 bases; unmatched bases: 10. The table came from immunoSEQ multiplex PCR; TCRdb's copy has only in-frame clones and leaves some out. The sample has roughly 1,600,000 clones, roughly 98.5% seen once. The sequencing input was naive CD4+ T cells sorted from blood. Indicated subset: CD45RA+ positively selected. The chain couples TRBV5-1 to TRBJ2-3, with 10 bases that match TRBD1. The sequence came from a man aged 25 to 40 in good health. The CDR3 reads CASSLGQGAWNTDTQYF. CDR3 bases: TGCGCCAGCAGCTTGGGACAGGGGGCGTGGAACACGGATACGCAGTATTTT.